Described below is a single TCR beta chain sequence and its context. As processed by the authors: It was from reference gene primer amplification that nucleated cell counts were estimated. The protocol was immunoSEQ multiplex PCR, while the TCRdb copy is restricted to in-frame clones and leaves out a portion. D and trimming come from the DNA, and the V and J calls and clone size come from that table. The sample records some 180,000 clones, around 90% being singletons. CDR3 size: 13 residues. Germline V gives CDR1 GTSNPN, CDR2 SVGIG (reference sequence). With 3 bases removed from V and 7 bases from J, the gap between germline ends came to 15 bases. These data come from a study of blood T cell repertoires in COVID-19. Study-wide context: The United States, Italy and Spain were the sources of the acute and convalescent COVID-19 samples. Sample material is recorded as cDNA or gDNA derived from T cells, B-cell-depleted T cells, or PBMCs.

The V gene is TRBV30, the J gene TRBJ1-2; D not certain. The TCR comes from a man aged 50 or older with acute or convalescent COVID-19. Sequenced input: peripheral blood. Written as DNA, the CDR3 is TGTGCCTGGAGAGGCGGGGTGGCCAGTGGCTACACCTTC. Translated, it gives CAWRGGVASGYTF.